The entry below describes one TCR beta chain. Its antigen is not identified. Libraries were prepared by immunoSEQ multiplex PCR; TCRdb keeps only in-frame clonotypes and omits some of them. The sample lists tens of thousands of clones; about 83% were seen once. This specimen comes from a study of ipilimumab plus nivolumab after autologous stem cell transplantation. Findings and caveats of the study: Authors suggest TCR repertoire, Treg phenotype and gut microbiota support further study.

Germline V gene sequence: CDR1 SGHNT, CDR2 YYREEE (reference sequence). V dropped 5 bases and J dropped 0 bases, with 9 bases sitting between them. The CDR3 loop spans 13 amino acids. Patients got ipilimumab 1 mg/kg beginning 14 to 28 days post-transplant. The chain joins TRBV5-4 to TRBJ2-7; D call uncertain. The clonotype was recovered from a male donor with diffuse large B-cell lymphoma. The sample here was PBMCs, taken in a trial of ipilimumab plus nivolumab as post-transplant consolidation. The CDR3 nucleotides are TGTGCCAGCAGGGGGAACAGCTCCTACGAGCAGTACTTC. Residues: CASRGNSSYEQYF.